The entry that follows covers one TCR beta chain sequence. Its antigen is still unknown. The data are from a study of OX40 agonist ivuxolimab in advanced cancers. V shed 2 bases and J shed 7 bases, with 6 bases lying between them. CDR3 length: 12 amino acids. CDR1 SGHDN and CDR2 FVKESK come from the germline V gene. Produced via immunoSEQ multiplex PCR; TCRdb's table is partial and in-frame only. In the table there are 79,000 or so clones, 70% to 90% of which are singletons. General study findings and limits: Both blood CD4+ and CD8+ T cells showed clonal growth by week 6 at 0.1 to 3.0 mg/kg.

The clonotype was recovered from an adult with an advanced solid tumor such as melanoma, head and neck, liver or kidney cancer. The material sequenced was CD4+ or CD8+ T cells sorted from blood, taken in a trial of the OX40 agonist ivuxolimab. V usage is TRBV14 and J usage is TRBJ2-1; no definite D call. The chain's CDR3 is CASSQSSNEQFF. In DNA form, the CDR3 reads TGTGCCAGCAGCCAATCTAGTAATGAGCAGTTCTTC.